This T cell receptor (beta chain) was documented in a study of T-cell memory formation after mild COVID-19. The junction had 10 bases not matched to a gene; V was cut back by 8 bases and J by 0 bases. CDR3 length equals 15 residues. TCRdb used MiXCR to reprocess the 5' RACE reads, holding one entry per CDR3 protein. The table records 550,000 to 650,000 distinct CDR3 sequences, roughly 17% of them present only once. The chain carries TRBV12-3 or TRBV12-4 and TRBJ2-7; 7 bases align to TRBD2. The sample comprised PBMCs or a T cell subset sorted from them (not recorded which). This TCR was recovered from an adult woman who had mild COVID-19 (a few samples of this study predate the infection). Cell type and time point are not known. The CDR3 sequence: CASAAGAPSSYEQYF. The CDR3 coding sequence is TGTGCCAGCGCGGCGGGAGCGCCTAGCTCCTACGAGCAGTACTTC.